The 3 T cell receptor beta chains presented below share a single source sample, sequenced in a study of immune evolution from preneoplasia to lung adenocarcinoma. Method: immunoSEQ multiplex PCR; TCRdb's copy keeps in-frame clones and lacks some. Of around 15,000 clones in the sample, 75% to 90% were seen once. Sequenced: FFPE invasive lung adenocarcinoma tissue. These receptors were taken from a person aged 65 to 85 with invasive lung adenocarcinoma.

The chain couples TRBV10-3 to TRBJ2-5; 9 positions match TRBD1. CDR3 length equals 13 residues. J lost 5 bases, V lost 10 bases, and 8 bases had no gene match. Germline V lookup: CDR1 ENHRY, CDR2 SYGVKD. This chain's CDR3 is CATAQGAGETQYF. The CDR3, as DNA: TGTGCCACTGCACAGGGGGCGGGGGAGACCCAGTACTTC.

The chain is built from TRBV30 and TRBJ2-7, with D possibly matching TRBD1 (6 bases). Trimming cost V 2 bases and J 9 bases, with 20 bases left between them. CDR1 is GTSNPN and CDR2 is SVGIG in the germline V gene (reference sequence). CDR3 length: 14 residues. The CDR3 nucleotides are TGTGCCTGGAGTCTCGGGGACATTCCGAAAGGGCAGTACTTC. Translating it yields CAWSLGDIPKGQYF.

This clone was counted between two and nine times. The gene calls are TRBV2 and TRBJ2-2, with D unresolved. Per germline, CDR1 SNHLY and CDR2 FYNNEI. The CDR3 totals 14 residues. V gave up 4 bases and J gave up 1 base, with 7 bases separating them. The CDR3 nucleotides are TGTGCCAGCAGTGCAGACGGGAACACCGGGGAGCTGTTTTTT. Residues: CASSADGNTGELFF. Drawing the rest from reference TRBV2 and TRBJ2-2, the complete variable domain is EPEVTQTPSHQVTQMGQEVILRCVPISNHLYFYWYRQILGQKVEFLVSFYNNEISEKSEIFDDQFSVERPDGSNFTLKIRSTKLEDSAMYFCASSADGNTGELFFGEGSRLTVL.